This TCR beta chain came from a study of blood T cell repertoires in COVID-19. The Seattle patients, enrolled during active infection, were followed longitudinally. V shed 4 bases, J shed 11 bases, and the junction held 18 bases outside the gene matches. This CDR3 is built from 16 residues. Germline V gene data show CDR1 as SGHDT and CDR2 as YYEEEE. The table came from immunoSEQ multiplex PCR; TCRdb's copy has only in-frame clones and leaves some out. Altogether fewer than 200,000 clones are present, 81% being singletons, with the ten largest covering roughly 12%. This chain connects TRBV5-6 to TRBJ1-1; the match to TRBD1 covers 9 bases. The TCR originated in a woman aged 80 or older with COVID-19, enrolled during active disease. Sequenced sample: peripheral blood. The CDR3 loop reads CASSPGQGRTPKRAFF. The CDR3 DNA follows: TGTGCCAGCAGCCCAGGACAGGGGCGGACACCGAAGAGGGCTTTCTTT.